This T cell receptor (beta chain) was captured by sequencing in a study of tumor-infiltrating lymphocytes in oesophageal squamous cell carcinoma. V lost 2 bases to trimming and J lost 7 bases; unmatched junction nucleotides: 10. The CDR3 consists of 16 residues. Germline V gene data show CDR1 as SGHVS and CDR2 as FNYEAQ. TCRdb analysed the PCR reads with MiXCR anew, one entry per CDR3 protein. The repertoire holds around 20,000 distinct CDR3 sequences, roughly 36% seen once, with just under 20% in the top ten. The sample comprised esophageal tumor tissue. The chain uses TRBV7-6 and TRBJ2-1; 8 nucleotides align to TRBD2. This TCR was sampled from a male donor with esophageal squamous cell carcinoma. CDR3 nucleotide sequence: TGTGCCAGCAGCTTAAGCCCGCGGGAGGCTCGTAATGAGCAGTTCTTC. Residues: CASSLSPREARNEQFF.